The rows below give T cell receptor beta chains drawn from one sample of a study of blood T cell repertoires in COVID-19. Produced via immunoSEQ multiplex PCR; TCRdb's table is partial and in-frame only. The repertoire holds more than 45,000 clones, over 65% seen once, with approximately 5.6% in the top ten. The sequencing sample was made of peripheral blood. These receptors were collected from a woman aged 60-75 years with acute or convalescent COVID-19. The CDR3 runs from the conserved cysteine through the conserved F or W. D genes are given only for firm matches. The size field is filled for only some rows; it gives once, few, many or a size class.

j_call: TRBJ1-1; v_call: TRBV10-3; d_call: -; cdr3_length: 11; clone_size: -; cdr3_aa: CAISDWPEAFF; cdr3_nt: TGTGCCATCAGTGATTGGCCTGAAGCTTTCTTT
j_call: TRBJ2-2; v_call: TRBV9; d_call: -; cdr3_length: 16; clone_size: once; cdr3_aa: CASSALAGAVTGELFF; cdr3_nt: TGTGCCAGCAGCGCCTTGGCAGGGGCCGTCACCGGGGAGCTGTTTTTT
j_call: TRBJ1-5; v_call: TRBV5-8; d_call: -; cdr3_length: 14; clone_size: -; cdr3_aa: CASKQGYSNQPQHF; cdr3_nt: TGTGCCAGCAAACAGGGATATAGCAATCAGCCCCAGCATTTT
j_call: TRBJ1-1; v_call: TRBV19; d_call: TRBD1; cdr3_length: 15; clone_size: -; cdr3_aa: CASSMGQGWDTEAFF; cdr3_nt: TGTGCCAGTAGTATGGGACAGGGCTGGGACACTGAAGCTTTCTTT
j_call: TRBJ2-2; v_call: TRBV14; d_call: TRBD2; cdr3_length: 17; clone_size: -; cdr3_aa: CASSQVIAAGVTGELFF; cdr3_nt: TGTGCCAGCAGCCAAGTAATCGCAGCGGGAGTCACCGGGGAGCTGTTTTTT
j_call: TRBJ2-5; v_call: TRBV5-1; d_call: TRBD1; cdr3_length: 16; clone_size: -; cdr3_aa: CASSRTTVGGGETQYF; cdr3_nt: TGCGCCAGCAGCCGAACTACCGTAGGGGGCGGAGAGACCCAGTACTTC
j_call: TRBJ2-7; v_call: TRBV5-4; d_call: -; cdr3_length: 14; clone_size: -; cdr3_aa: CASSSDWSSYEQYF; cdr3_nt: TGTGCCAGCAGCTCGGACTGGAGCTCCTACGAGCAGTACTTC
j_call: TRBJ2-3; v_call: TRBV2; d_call: -; cdr3_length: 14; clone_size: -; cdr3_aa: CASSDWASTDTQYF; cdr3_nt: TGTGCCAGCAGTGACTGGGCAAGCACAGATACGCAGTATTTT
j_call: TRBJ2-6; v_call: TRBV7-6; d_call: -; cdr3_length: 15; clone_size: -; cdr3_aa: CASSLLSSGANVLTF; cdr3_nt: TGTGCCAGCAGCCTGCTAAGCTCTGGGGCCAACGTCCTGACTTTC
j_call: TRBJ1-2; v_call: TRBV5-1; d_call: TRBD1; cdr3_length: 13; clone_size: -; cdr3_aa: CASSLEGAYGYTF; cdr3_nt: TGCGCCAGCAGCTTGGAGGGGGCCTATGGCTACACCTTC
j_call: TRBJ1-2; v_call: TRBV14; d_call: -; cdr3_length: 14; clone_size: -; cdr3_aa: CASSQQGRWYGYTF; cdr3_nt: TGTGCCAGCAGCCAACAGGGCAGATGGTATGGCTACACCTTC
j_call: TRBJ1-6; v_call: TRBV19; d_call: TRBD1; cdr3_length: 14; clone_size: -; cdr3_aa: CASGQGAANSPLHF; cdr3_nt: TGTGCCAGTGGACAGGGGGCTGCGAATTCACCCCTCCACTTT
j_call: TRBJ1-1; v_call: TRBV5-1; d_call: -; cdr3_length: 14; clone_size: -; cdr3_aa: CASSPQVGQSEAFF; cdr3_nt: TGCGCCAGCAGCCCCCAGGTGGGGCAGAGTGAAGCTTTCTTT
j_call: TRBJ2-2; v_call: TRBV5-4; d_call: -; cdr3_length: 17; clone_size: -; cdr3_aa: CASTSLEVRGVTGELFF; cdr3_nt: TGTGCCAGCACCTCCCTGGAGGTCAGGGGGGTGACCGGGGAGCTGTTTTTT
j_call: TRBJ1-6; v_call: TRBV11-3; d_call: -; cdr3_length: 15; clone_size: -; cdr3_aa: CASGRGDPYNSPLHF; cdr3_nt: TGTGCCAGCGGCAGAGGAGACCCCTATAATTCACCCCTCCACTTT
j_call: TRBJ1-1; v_call: TRBV19; d_call: -; cdr3_length: 14; clone_size: -; cdr3_aa: CASSMQGRSTEAFF; cdr3_nt: TGTGCCAGTAGTATGCAGGGCAGGTCCACTGAAGCTTTCTTT
j_call: TRBJ2-7; v_call: TRBV18; d_call: TRBD2; cdr3_length: 16; clone_size: -; cdr3_aa: CASSPGLAGGTYEQYF; cdr3_nt: TGTGCCAGCTCACCAGGACTAGCGGGGGGAACCTACGAGCAGTACTTC
j_call: TRBJ2-1; v_call: TRBV5-4; d_call: -; cdr3_length: 15; clone_size: -; cdr3_aa: CASSLRGVGYNEQFF; cdr3_nt: TGTGCCAGCAGCCTCAGGGGAGTAGGCTACAATGAGCAGTTCTTC
j_call: TRBJ2-3; v_call: TRBV6-5; d_call: TRBD2; cdr3_length: 15; clone_size: once; cdr3_aa: CASSPGRGSTDTQYF; cdr3_nt: TGTGCCAGCAGCCCCGGGAGGGGGAGCACAGATACGCAGTATTTT
j_call: TRBJ1-1; v_call: TRBV19; d_call: TRBD1; cdr3_length: 14; clone_size: -; cdr3_aa: CASSRRDRETEAFF; cdr3_nt: TGTGCCAGTAGTCGACGGGACAGGGAAACTGAAGCTTTCTTT
j_call: TRBJ2-1; v_call: TRBV11-2; d_call: TRBD2; cdr3_length: 16; clone_size: -; cdr3_aa: CASSLSLAGDYNEQFF; cdr3_nt: TGTGCCAGCAGCTTATCCCTTGCGGGAGACTACAATGAGCAGTTCTTC
j_call: TRBJ2-5; v_call: TRBV5-8; d_call: -; cdr3_length: 15; clone_size: -; cdr3_aa: CASSFQGILQETQYF; cdr3_nt: TGTGCCAGCAGCTTCCAGGGGATTCTTCAAGAGACCCAGTACTTC
j_call: TRBJ2-7; v_call: TRBV2; d_call: -; cdr3_length: 14; clone_size: -; cdr3_aa: CASRSGLQGYEQYF; cdr3_nt: TGTGCCAGCAGATCGGGACTCCAGGGCTACGAGCAGTACTTC